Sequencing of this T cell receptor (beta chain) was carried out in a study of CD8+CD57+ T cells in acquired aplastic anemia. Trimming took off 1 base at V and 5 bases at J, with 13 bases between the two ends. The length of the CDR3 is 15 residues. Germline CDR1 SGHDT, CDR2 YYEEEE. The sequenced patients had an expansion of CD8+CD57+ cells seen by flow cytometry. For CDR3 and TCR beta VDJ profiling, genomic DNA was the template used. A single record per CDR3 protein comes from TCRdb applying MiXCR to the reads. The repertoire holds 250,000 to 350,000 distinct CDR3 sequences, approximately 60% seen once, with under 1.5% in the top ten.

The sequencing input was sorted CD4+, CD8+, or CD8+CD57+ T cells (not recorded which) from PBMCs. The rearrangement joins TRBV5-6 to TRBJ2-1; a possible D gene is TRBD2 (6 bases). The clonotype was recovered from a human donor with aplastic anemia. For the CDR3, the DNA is TGTGCCAGCAGCTTGCGGGGACTGGGCCACAATGAGCAGTTCTTC. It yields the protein CASSLRGLGHNEQFF.